This record concerns one T cell receptor (beta chain) sequence. At the DNA level, this CDR3 is encoded by other sequences in the same sample as well. The CDR3 runs 15 residues. Trimming removed 0 bases at V and 0 bases at J, with 8 bases between. Germline loops: CDR1 SGHRS, CDR2 YFSETQ. These data come from a study of shared clonotypes between healthy human individuals. Data came from immunoSEQ multiplex PCR; TCRdb stores just in-frame clones and leaves some out. The data contain more than 2 million clones, 85% to 95% of them singletons. The sequence came from a man aged 18 to 30 in good health. This chain joins TRBV5-1 and TRBJ2-3; maybe TRBD2 (6 bases). The sequencing input was naive CD4+ T cells sorted from blood. The subset was: CD45RA+ positively selected. This CDR3 reads CASSLGGVSTDTQYF. The DNA for the CDR3 is TGCGCCAGCAGCTTGGGCGGGGTTAGCACAGATACGCAGTATTTT. The whole variable domain, filled in from reference TRBV5-1 and TRBJ2-3, reads KAGVTQTPRYLIKTRGQQVTLSCSPISGHRSVSWYQQTPGQGLQFLFEYFSETQRNKGNFPGRFSGRQFSNSRSEMNVSTLELGDSALYLCASSLGGVSTDTQYFGPGTRLTVL.